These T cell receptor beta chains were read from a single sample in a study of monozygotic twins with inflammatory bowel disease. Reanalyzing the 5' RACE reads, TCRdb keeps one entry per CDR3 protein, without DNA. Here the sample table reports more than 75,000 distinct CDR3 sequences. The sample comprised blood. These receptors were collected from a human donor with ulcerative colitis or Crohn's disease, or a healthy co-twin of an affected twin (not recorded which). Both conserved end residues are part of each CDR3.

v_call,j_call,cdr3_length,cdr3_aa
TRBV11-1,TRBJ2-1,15,CASSEGRGPSNEQFF
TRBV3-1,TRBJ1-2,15,CASSHSGGKRYGYTF
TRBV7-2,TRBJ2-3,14,CASSLGGGVDTQYF
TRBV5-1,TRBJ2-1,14,CASSIGTEYNEQFF
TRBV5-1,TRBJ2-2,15,CASSLSVGNTGELFF
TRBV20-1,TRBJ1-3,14,CSARAGATKNTIYF
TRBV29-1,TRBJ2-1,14,CSVEEPGQGNEQFF
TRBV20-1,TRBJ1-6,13,CSATQGAESPLHF
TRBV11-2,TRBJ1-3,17,CASSLAGLALSGNTIYF
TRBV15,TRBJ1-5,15,CATSRGTSGNQPQHF
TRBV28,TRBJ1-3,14,CASSWSPRGNTIYF
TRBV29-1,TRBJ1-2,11,CSVLQDYGYTF
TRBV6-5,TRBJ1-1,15,CASSYGKGLNTEAFF
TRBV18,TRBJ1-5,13,CASSPSREGSQHF
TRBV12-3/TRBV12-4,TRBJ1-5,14,CASTFRGNNQPQHF
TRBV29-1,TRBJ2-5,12,CSVGDKKETQYF
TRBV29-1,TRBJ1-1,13,CSVTGTSDTEAFF
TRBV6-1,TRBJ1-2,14,CASRPPPGGYGYTF
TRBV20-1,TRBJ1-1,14,CSARDLLGNTEAFF
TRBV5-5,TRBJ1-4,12,CASSSPREKLFF
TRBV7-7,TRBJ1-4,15,CASSLTNGNNEKLFF
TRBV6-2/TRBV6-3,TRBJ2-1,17,CASSALGRGAYYNEQFF
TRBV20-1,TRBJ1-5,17,CSAYGQGPVYSNQPQHF
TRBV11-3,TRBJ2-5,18,CASSLGLGGRGVKETQYF
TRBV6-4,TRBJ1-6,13,CASSVQGGSPLHF
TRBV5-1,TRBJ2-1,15,CASSLEPGNINEQFF
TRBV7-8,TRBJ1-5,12,CASNIVGQPQHF
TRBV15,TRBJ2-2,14,CATRVGTNTGELFF
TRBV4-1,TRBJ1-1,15,CASSQGILTRTEASF
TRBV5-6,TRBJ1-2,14,CASSLGTGIFGYTF
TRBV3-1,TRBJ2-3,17,CASSPYLAGGHRDTQYF
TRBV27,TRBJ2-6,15,CASSFWASGANVLTF
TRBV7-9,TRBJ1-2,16,CASSSSHQGANYGYTF
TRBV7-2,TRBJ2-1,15,CASSTGEGGGDEQFF
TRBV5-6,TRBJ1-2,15,CASSLVTAGHGSYTF
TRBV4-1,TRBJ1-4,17,CASSQKYVVGANEKLFF
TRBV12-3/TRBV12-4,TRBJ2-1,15,CASSSHRGPYNEQFF
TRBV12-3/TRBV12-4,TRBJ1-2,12,CASSPTGYGYTF
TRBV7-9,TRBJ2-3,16,CASSLGAISSTDTQYF
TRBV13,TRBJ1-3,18,CASSPPYASKGGGNTIYF
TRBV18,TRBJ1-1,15,CASSPPRLMNTEAFF
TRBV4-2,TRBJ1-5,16,CASSQGADPQNQPQHF
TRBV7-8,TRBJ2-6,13,CASSLVGANVLTF
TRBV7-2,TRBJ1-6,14,CASSRRGSDSPLHF
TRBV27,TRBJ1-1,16,CASSSDFGTGLTEAFF
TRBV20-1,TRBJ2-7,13,CSARLAGGEEQYF
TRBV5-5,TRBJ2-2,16,CASSLARGDLTGELFF
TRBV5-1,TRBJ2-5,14,CASSRILAVETQYF